This TCR beta chain was sequenced in a study of regulatory T cells in long-lasting Graves disease. With iRepertoire HTBI primers and Arm-PCR of CDR3 regions, TCR beta libraries were built. Each CDR3 protein gets one entry after TCRdb re-called the multiplex PCR reads with MiXCR. Among about 610,000 distinct CDR3 sequences, roughly 16% were seen once, and the ten largest hold 12%. Time point meaning: newly diagnosed GD, antithyroid drugs for less than 3 months. From PBMCs, RNA was extracted and then used to make the TCR library. V lost 6 bases and J 2 bases, leaving 13 bases between the germline ends. The V gene's germline CDR1 is MDHEN and CDR2 SYDVKM. The CDR3 loop spans 15 amino acids. The same data also went into a second study, on T cells in Graves' hyperthyroidism and ophthalmopathy.

The sample consisted of peripheral blood mononuclear cells (PBMCs), taken at new diagnosis, from a patient treated with antithyroid drugs. The sequence derives from a man younger than 35 with Graves disease. The chain joins TRBV28 to TRBJ2-2; D is possibly TRBD2 (6 bases). For the CDR3, the DNA is TGTGCCAGCAGGTGGGAGGCAGAAAACACCGGGGAGCTGTTTTTT. Translating it yields CASRWEAENTGELFF.